The next 18 T cell receptor beta chains were all read from a single sample in a study of shared clonotypes between healthy human individuals (TCRdb year 2020). Library construction relied on the immunoSEQ multiplex PCR assay. Imported from immuneACCESS, the table was reduced by TCRdb to in-frame sequences with V and J called. These copies leave out some clones; in studies compared against another copy, an unresolved V gene accounts for under half, and the cause of the remainder is not known. The sample data list 950,000 to 1,300,000 clones, and about 74% of these were observed just once. The ten most abundant clones make up approximately 1.5% of the sample. What was sequenced was memory CD4+ T cells sorted from blood. Read against the paper, the sample's cell subset or site label means: CD45RA-negative fraction. The receptors derive from a man aged 18 to 30 in good health.

This clone was recorded a few times. The chain employs TRBV7-2 and TRBJ2-5; 9 nucleotides agree with TRBD2. The germline CDR1 and CDR2 sequences are SGHTA and FQGNSA. With 5 bases clipped from V and 4 bases from J, the junction kept 8 bases outside the gene matches. This CDR3 comprises 15 residues. In nucleotides, the CDR3 is TGTGCCAGCAGCCCTTCGGCGGGAGGGCGAGAGACCCAGTACTTC. The encoded protein is CASSPSAGGRETQYF. The variable domain in full, completed from reference TRBV7-2 and TRBJ2-5, reads GAGVSQSPSNKVTEKGKDVELRCDPISGHTALYWYRQSLGQGLEFLIYFQGNSAPDKSGLPSDRFSAERTGGSVSTLTIQRTQQEDSAVYLCASSPSAGGRETQYFGPGTRLLVL.

V usage is TRBV18 and J usage is TRBJ2-7; D is undetermined. This CDR3 spans 14 amino acids. Looked up from germline, CDR1 is KGHSH and CDR2 is LQKENI. With 3 bases removed from V and 0 bases from J, the gap between germline ends came to 9 bases. This chain's CDR3 is CASSPTPSSYEQYF. CDR3 coding DNA: TGTGCCAGCTCACCTACTCCTAGCTCCTACGAGCAGTACTTC. The variable domain in full, completed from reference TRBV18 and TRBJ2-7, reads NAGVMQNPRHLVRRRGQEARLRCSPMKGHSHVYWYRQLPEEGLKFMVYLQKENIIDESGMPKERFSAEFPKEGPSILRIQQVVRGDSAAYFCASSPTPSSYEQYFGPGTRLTVT.

The chain carries TRBV6-6 and TRBJ1-4; 9 nucleotides match TRBD1. After removal of 5 bases from V and 10 bases from J, the junction contained 11 bases not matched to a gene. CDR1 MNHNY and CDR2 SVGAGI come from the germline V gene (reference sequence). This CDR3 has 15 amino acids. CDR3 sequence: CASSQDGTGFAKLFF. The CDR3 DNA sequence: TGTGCCAGCAGTCAAGACGGGACAGGGTTCGCAAAACTGTTTTTT.

This chain connects TRBV2 to TRBJ2-7, with TRBD1 matching 9 bases. Germline assignment: CDR1 SNHLY and CDR2 FYNNEI. CDR3 length: 14 residues. V shed 5 bases and J 2 bases; nucleotides not matched to a gene: 4. CDR3 amino acids: CASSSDRGPYEQYF. CDR3 DNA: TGTGCCAGCAGTTCGGACAGGGGACCCTACGAGCAGTACTTC.

This sequence joins TRBV30 and TRBJ2-7; maybe TRBD2 (7 bases). Per the germline V gene, CDR1 is GTSNPN and CDR2 is SVGIG (reference sequence). The CDR3 extends over 15 amino acids. Deletions cut 5 bases from V and 6 bases from J, with 23 bases between. CDR3 amino acids: CAWARGGGGLAEQYF. In DNA, the CDR3 is TGTGCCTGGGCCCGAGGAGGGGGGGGACTTGCCGAGCAGTACTTC.

This chain links TRBV6-5 with TRBJ1-5; no firm D call. CDR1 and CDR2 (germline): MNHEY, SVGAGI. The V end was cut by 2 bases, the J end by 1 base, with 3 bases between. This CDR3 comprises 13 residues. The CDR3 coding sequence is TGTGCCAGCAGTTACATAAGCAATCAGCCCCAGCATTTT. Amino acids: CASSYISNQPQHF.

About this clone: Other nucleotide sequences from this sample produce the same CDR3. This chain uses TRBV7-9 with TRBJ2-1, with D possibly being TRBD2 (5 bases). CDR3 length: 15 amino acids. Germline V lookup: CDR1 SEHNR, CDR2 FQNEAQ (reference sequence). V lost 1 base and J 0 bases, leaving 7 bases between the germline ends. In DNA, the CDR3 is TGTGCCAGCAGCTTAGGAGGGCTCTCCTACAATGAGCAGTTCTTC. Translating it yields CASSLGGLSYNEQFF.

The chain links TRBV9 to TRBJ2-3, with D unclear. The CDR3 extends over 16 amino acids. V lost 1 base and J 1 base, leaving 13 bases between the germline ends. In germline, CDR1 is SGDLS, CDR2 YYNGEE. The DNA of the CDR3 is TGTGCCAGCAGCGTATTGGACCATCTAGGCACAGATACGCAGTATTTT. It encodes CASSVLDHLGTDTQYF.

For the CDR3, the DNA is TGCGCCAGCAGTGATAAGGCGGGGGGGACCTACGAGCAGTACTTC. Protein: CASSDKAGGTYEQYF. This chain joins TRBV10-2 and TRBJ2-7, with 9 bases lining up with TRBD2. V lost 3 bases and J lost 2; bases outside the gene matches: 5. The CDR3 length is 15 residues. CDR1 is WSHSY and CDR2 is SAAADI in the germline V gene.

The gene calls are TRBV18 and TRBJ2-1; 7 nucleotides match TRBD1. This CDR3 is built from 15 residues. CDR1 and CDR2 from the germline V gene are KGHSH and LQKENI. J gave up 6 bases and V 4 bases, and 9 bases lay outside the gene matches. The DNA for the CDR3 is TGTGCCAGCTCACTAGGGAACAGGGGTCTCAATGAGCAGTTCTTC. Encoded protein: CASSLGNRGLNEQFF.

This clone was detected only a few times. The chain combines TRBV6-1 with TRBJ1-6; D gene uncertain. Trimming stripped 6 bases from V and 5 bases from J, with 14 bases between. The CDR3 is 15 amino acids. CDR1 and CDR2 (germline): MNHNS, SASEGT. DNA for the CDR3: TGTGCCAGCAGCTCCCCGGGGATTGATAATTCACCCCTCCACTTT. Encoded protein: CASSSPGIDNSPLHF.

The rearrangement joins TRBV29-1 to TRBJ2-5, with 8 bases aligning to TRBD2. The J call may be incorrect, as the DNA end agrees better with TRBJ2-7. Germline CDR1 reads SQVTM; CDR2 reads ANQGSEA. The CDR3 covers 13 residues. DNA of the CDR3: TGCAGCGTCTCGGGAGGGACAAACTACGAGCAGTACTTC. Encoded protein: CSVSGGTNYEQYF.

This chain joins TRBV10-3 and TRBJ2-1; D gene unclear. Trimming removed 3 bases from V and 10 bases from J, with 13 bases in between. Germline values: CDR1 ENHRY, CDR2 SYGVKD. The CDR3 extends over 13 amino acids. The CDR3 DNA reads TGTGCCATCAGTGATACACCAAATGGCGAGCAGTTCTTC. This encodes CAISDTPNGEQFF.

This chain connects TRBV7-2 to TRBJ1-1; tentatively, D is TRBD1 (6 bases). Germline V CDR1 and CDR2: SGHTA, FQGNSA. The CDR3 sequence is 15 residues long. Trimming pared 4 bases from V and 1 base from J, leaving 13 bases between. The chain's CDR3 is CASSSPKGGNTEAFF. In DNA form, the CDR3 reads TGTGCCAGCAGCTCACCAAAGGGGGGGAACACTGAAGCTTTCTTT.

This clone was found a few times. The chain combines TRBV28 with TRBJ1-5, with 7 bases aligning to TRBD1. The CDR3 length is 13 residues. Germline CDR1 is MDHEN and CDR2 is SYDVKM. V was pared by 6 bases and J by 11 bases, with 10 bases of the junction left unmatched. CDR3 region: CASSSGQSLSQHF. CDR3 nucleotide sequence: TGTGCCAGCAGCTCGGGACAGTCTCTGTCCCAGCATTTT.

The chain joins TRBV7-8 to TRBJ2-1; 8 nucleotides align to TRBD2. V lost 1 base, J lost 6 bases, and 5 bases stayed unmatched. The germline gives CDR1 SGHVS, CDR2 FQNEAQ. The CDR3 spans 15 residues. CDR3 in DNA: TGTGCCAGCAGCTTAGATCTAGCGGGTGGCAATGAGCAGTTCTTC. This gives the protein CASSLDLAGGNEQFF.

This clone was counted at least ten times. The gene calls are TRBV6-1 and TRBJ2-3; 9 positions match TRBD1. V was clipped by 5 bases and J by 6 bases; unmatched bases: 6. Looked up from germline, CDR1 is MNHNS and CDR2 is SASEGT. The CDR3 runs to 14 residues. This CDR3 reads CASSSQTGGDTQYF. The CDR3 nucleotides are TGTGCCAGCAGTTCACAGACAGGGGGGGATACGCAGTATTTT.

V usage is TRBV5-5 and J usage is TRBJ1-3; D is undetermined. This CDR3 comprises 14 residues. The V end was cut by 0 bases, the J end by 3 bases, with 7 bases between. Germline V gives CDR1 SGHKS, CDR2 YYEKEE (reference sequence). The CDR3 loop is CASSLGQSGNTIYF. The CDR3 region has the DNA TGTGCCAGCAGCTTGGGTCAGAGTGGAAACACCATATATTTT.